This passage covers 3 T cell receptor beta chains from one sample sequenced in a study of radiotherapy plus CTLA-4 blockade in lung cancer. The method was immunoSEQ multiplex PCR; TCRdb's version includes in-frame clones alone and lacks a portion of them. The sample gives about 59,000 clones, about 70% of which show up once; 6.5% to 9.5% is in the top ten. Sample: peripheral blood, taken from a patient treated with radiotherapy plus ipilimumab. These receptors originate from a human donor with non-small cell lung cancer whose response to radiotherapy plus ipilimumab could not be evaluated.

This clone has more than one count but fewer than ten. The V and J genes are TRBV4-1 and TRBJ1-3; D unclear. The CDR3 runs 16 residues. Trimming pared 2 bases from V and 0 bases from J, leaving 11 bases between. Germline lookup yields CDR1 MGHRA and CDR2 YSYEKL. The CDR3 loop is CASSQIQVLSGNTIYF. The CDR3 DNA follows: TGCGCCAGCAGCCAAATCCAGGTCCTCTCTGGAAACACCATATATTTT.

This chain links TRBV4-2 with TRBJ1-1, with 9 bases matching TRBD1. Per the germline V gene, CDR1 is LGHNA and CDR2 is YNFKEQ. V gave up 0 bases and J gave up 6 bases; unmatched junction bases: 8. The length of the CDR3 is 16 residues. CDR3 region: CASSQEPDRGIPEAFF. CDR3 sequence (DNA): TGTGCCAGCAGCCAAGAACCGGACAGGGGAATCCCTGAAGCTTTCTTT.

The chain couples TRBV10-3 to TRBJ2-7, with 7 bases lining up with TRBD1. CDR3 length: 15 residues. From germline, CDR1 is ENHRY and CDR2 SYGVKD. Trimming cost V 5 bases and J 9 bases; bases outside gene matches: 16. The CDR3 nucleotides are TGTGCCATCAGTTCATCCGGGACAGATCTAGATGGGCAGTACTTC. Translation: CAISSSGTDLDGQYF.